This T cell receptor beta chain derives from a study of T cell responses to AZD1222 COVID-19 vaccine. This CDR3 is 13 amino acids long. V shed 1 base and J shed 3 bases, with 4 bases lying between them. CDR1 and CDR2 (germline): SNHLY, FYNNEI. The repertoire was sequenced with immunoSEQ multiplex PCR; TCRdb's copy has only in-frame clones and lacks some. The data show approximately 110,000 clones, 70% to 90% seen once. With respect to this clone: What it binds is not known.

Broader study findings: In all cases, repertoires were sampled only after the peak T cell response.

Sequenced here: peripheral blood, sampled 28 days after the second AZD1222 dose. The rearrangement joins TRBV2 to TRBJ2-1; D remains unclear. This receptor was taken from an adult who received the AZD1222 COVID-19 vaccine. Here the CDR3 reads CASSEDYYNEQFF. The CDR3 DNA sequence: TGTGCCAGCAGTGAAGACTACTACAATGAGCAGTTCTTC.